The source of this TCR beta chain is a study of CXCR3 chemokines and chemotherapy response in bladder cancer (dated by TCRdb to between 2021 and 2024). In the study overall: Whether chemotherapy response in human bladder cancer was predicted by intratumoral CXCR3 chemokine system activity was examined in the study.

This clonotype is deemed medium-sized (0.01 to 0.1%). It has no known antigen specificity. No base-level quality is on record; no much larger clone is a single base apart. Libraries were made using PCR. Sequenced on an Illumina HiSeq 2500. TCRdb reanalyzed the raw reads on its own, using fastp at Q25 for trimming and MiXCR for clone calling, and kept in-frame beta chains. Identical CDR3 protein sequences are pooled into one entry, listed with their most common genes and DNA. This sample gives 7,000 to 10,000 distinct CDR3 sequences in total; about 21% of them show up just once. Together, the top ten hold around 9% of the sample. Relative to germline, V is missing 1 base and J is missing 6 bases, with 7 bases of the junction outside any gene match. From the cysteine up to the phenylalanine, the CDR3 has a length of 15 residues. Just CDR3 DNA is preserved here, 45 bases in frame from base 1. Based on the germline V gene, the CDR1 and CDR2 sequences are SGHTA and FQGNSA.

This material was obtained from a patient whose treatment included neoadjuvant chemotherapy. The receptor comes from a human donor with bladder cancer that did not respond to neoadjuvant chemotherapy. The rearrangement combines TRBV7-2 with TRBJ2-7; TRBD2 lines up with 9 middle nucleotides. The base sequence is TGTGCCAGCAGCTTAGACCCAGCGGGGGGCTCCGAGCAGTACTTC. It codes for CASSLDPAGGSEQYF.